What follows is one T cell receptor beta chain and its context. Its target is not known. TCRdb processed the 5' RACE reads again and assigns one entry to each CDR3 protein, with no DNA. This sample's table has some 120,000 distinct CDR3 sequences. These data come from a study of T cells expressing NK-cell markers. Study background: Seven of eight sequenced donors tested HCMV-seropositive; one tested seronegative. General study findings and limits: A handful of donors showed these clonotypes also leading the CD3+CD56-NKG2C+ fraction. HCMV specificity of the expanded NKG2C+ T cell clones was not established. Dominant NKG2C+ clonotypes accounted for roughly 1.0-7.0% of CD8+ T cells in a handful of donors.

The CDR3 consists of 17 residues. Germline CDR1 is SGHAT and CDR2 is FQNNGV. The source material was blood T cells: a sorted CD56 or NKG2C T cell subset, CD4+ or CD8+ T cells, or bulk PBMC T cells (not recorded which). The chain couples TRBV11-2 to TRBJ2-1; the D call from TCRdb, TRBD2, cannot be confirmed without DNA. The sequence derives from a woman between 18 and 69 years old in good health. CDR3: CASSLDTHLAGANEQFF.